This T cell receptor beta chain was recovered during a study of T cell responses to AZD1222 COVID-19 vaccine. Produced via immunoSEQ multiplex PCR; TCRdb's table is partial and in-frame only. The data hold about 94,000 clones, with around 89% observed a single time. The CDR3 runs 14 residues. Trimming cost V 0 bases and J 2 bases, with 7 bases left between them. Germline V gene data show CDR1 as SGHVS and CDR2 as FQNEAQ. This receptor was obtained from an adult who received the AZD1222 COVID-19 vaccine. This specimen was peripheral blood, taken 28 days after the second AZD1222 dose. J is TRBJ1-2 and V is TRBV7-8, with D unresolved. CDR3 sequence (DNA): TGTGCCAGCAGCTTAGCAGCCAGGAACTATGGCTACACCTTC. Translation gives CASSLAARNYGYTF. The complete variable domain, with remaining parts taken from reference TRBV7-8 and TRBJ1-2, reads GAGVSQSPRYKVAKRGQDVALRCDPISGHVSLFWYQQALGQGPEFLTYFQNEAQLDKSGLPSDRFFAERPEGSVSTLKIQRTQQEDSAVYLCASSLAARNYGYTFGSGTRLTVV.